This TCR beta chain stems from a study of post-analysis software for immune sequencing data. Study findings and constraints: TRBV5-6, TRBV5-1 and TRBV20-1 were among roughly five TRBV segments more frequent in patients than controls. Significantly lower normalized Chao1 diversity was found in patients with multiple sclerosis relative to controls.

Prepared libraries of TCR beta cDNA carried unique molecular identifiers. Yield was roughly 0.5 million cDNA molecules from 1 to 10 million T cells. TCRdb recomputed calls from the PCR reads with MiXCR, one row per CDR3 protein. Of more than 450,000 distinct CDR3 sequences in the sample, roughly two fifths were seen once. The V and J ends lost 5 bases and 4 bases respectively, with 14 bases between them. The CDR3 contains 14 residues. Per the germline V gene, CDR1 is SGHTA and CDR2 is FQGNSA. Regarding this clonotype: Its specificity is unknown.

The source of this sequence is a girl aged 5-17 years with multiple sclerosis. What was sequenced was blood. The chain uses TRBV7-2 and TRBJ1-1; possible D gene TRBD1, 5 bases. DNA of the CDR3: TGTGCCAGCAGCCTCGGAGACCAGGGCACTGAAGCTTTCTTT. Its protein is CASSLGDQGTEAFF. Full variable domain (remainder filled in from reference TRBV7-2 and TRBJ1-1): GAGVSQSPSNKVTEKGKDVELRCDPISGHTALYWYRQSLGQGLEFLIYFQGNSAPDKSGLPSDRFSAERTGGSVSTLTIQRTQQEDSAVYLCASSLGDQGTEAFFGQGTRLTVV.